The 17 T cell receptor beta chains given below trace back to one sample, sequenced in a study of CD8+ T cells in alopecia areata. RNA was extracted and reverse transcribed into cDNA as the sequencing template. Libraries were prepared by immunoSEQ multiplex PCR; TCRdb keeps only in-frame clonotypes and omits some of them. Of tens of thousands of clones listed, about half are singletons. The treatment here: oral pan-JAK inhibitor, 5-10 mg twice daily. The specimen comprised CD8+ T cells sorted from blood, sampled at approximately week 37, from a patient treated with tofacitinib. The receptors were gathered from a human donor with alopecia areata.

This clone turned up a few times. The genes are TRBV7-9 and TRBJ2-7; D unclear. Trimming stripped 2 bases from V and 2 bases from J, with 10 bases between. This CDR3 has 14 amino acids. Germline V CDR1 and CDR2: SEHNR, FQNEAQ (reference sequence). The DNA for the CDR3 is TGTGCCAGCAGCTTACAACTGACTCCCTACGAGCAGTACTTC. This sequence encodes CASSLQLTPYEQYF.

The chain carries TRBV9 and TRBJ2-3; possible D gene TRBD2, 5 bases. CDR3 length: 15 amino acids. V was cut by 0 bases and J by 2 bases, with 10 bases left in between. Germline CDR1 and CDR2: SGDLS and YYNGEE. CDR3 in amino acids: CASSVEAGATDTQYF. The CDR3 DNA reads as TGTGCCAGCAGCGTAGAGGCGGGCGCCACAGATACGCAGTATTTT.

This clone was counted once. The chain employs TRBV29-1 and TRBJ2-1; TRBD2 agrees at 9 bases. This CDR3 region has 16 residues. The germline V gene has CDR1 SQVTM and CDR2 ANQGSEA. The junction had 8 bases not matched to a gene; V was cut back by 5 bases and J by 0 bases. Here the CDR3 reads CSVWDSGSFSYNEQFF. CDR3 bases: TGCAGCGTTTGGGATAGCGGGAGTTTCTCCTACAATGAGCAGTTCTTC.

This clone was seen more than once but under ten times. The chain combines TRBV7-2 with TRBJ1-5; D not resolved. CDR3 length: 16 amino acids. Trimming pared 7 bases from V and 1 base from J, leaving 17 bases between. Germline loops: CDR1 SGHTA, CDR2 FQGNSA. As DNA, the CDR3 is TGTGCCAGCAATAGAACGCGGTTTTCAAGCAATCAGCCCCAGCATTTT. It is translated as CASNRTRFSSNQPQHF.

The chain recombines TRBV6-5 with TRBJ2-1; the D gene is possibly TRBD1 (6 bases). CDR3 length: 14 amino acids. Germline V gives CDR1 MNHEY, CDR2 SVGAGI. V lost 5 bases and J 0 bases, leaving 8 bases between the germline ends. DNA for the CDR3: TGTGCCAGCAGTCTACAGGGCTCCTACAATGAGCAGTTCTTC. The encoded protein is CASSLQGSYNEQFF.

The chain is built from TRBV7-9 and TRBJ1-2; no definite D call. There are 12 residues in the CDR3. V gave up 5 bases and J gave up 8 bases, with 12 bases separating them. Germline CDR1 and CDR2: SEHNR and FQNEAQ (reference sequence). The CDR3 region has the DNA TGTGCCAGCAGCGGCCTCACCGGGGGCTACACCTTC. It encodes CASSGLTGGYTF.

The V gene is TRBV4-2, the J gene TRBJ1-1; D is unresolved. This CDR3 spans 13 amino acids. The germline V and J ends were trimmed by 1 base and 5 bases, with 8 bases remaining between them. Germline V gene data show CDR1 as LGHNA and CDR2 as YNFKEQ. DNA of the CDR3: TGTGCCAGCAGCCAAGGGGTAGGGACTGAAGCTTTCTTT. Translation gives CASSQGVGTEAFF.

V and J are TRBV7-2 and TRBJ2-7; D is possibly TRBD1 (6 bases). This CDR3 is 14 amino acids long. In germline, CDR1 is SGHTA, CDR2 FQGNSA. Trimming took off 3 bases at V and 3 bases at J, with 12 bases between the two ends. The CDR3 DNA is TGTGCCAGCAGCTTTGTGAACAGGGACTACGAGCAGTACTTC. Protein: CASSFVNRDYEQYF.

The chain is built from TRBV25-1 and TRBJ2-3; maybe TRBD1 (5 bases). Germline CDR1 MGHDK, CDR2 SYGVNS. CDR3 length equals 14 residues. The germline V and J ends were trimmed by 6 bases and 1 base, with 11 bases remaining between them. Written as DNA, the CDR3 is TGTGCCAGCAGACAATCGACAGGCACAGATACGCAGTATTTT. Encoded protein: CASRQSTGTDTQYF.

The chain carries TRBV29-1 and TRBJ1-2; a possible D gene is TRBD1 (5 bases). From germline, CDR1 is SQVTM and CDR2 ANQGSEA. The CDR3 sequence is 14 residues long. Between the trimmed V and J ends, which lost 1 base and 5 bases, there was a span of 14 bases. The CDR3 protein is CSVEGGLSGYGYTF. The DNA for the CDR3 is TGCAGCGTTGAAGGGGGACTCTCGGGGTATGGCTACACCTTC.

This clone has only a few counts. The chain is built from TRBV28 and TRBJ2-2; the match to TRBD1 covers 7 bases. Unmatched junction bases numbered 3, after V lost 4 bases and J lost 1 base. Germline V gene lookup returns CDR1 MDHEN and CDR2 SYDVKM. The CDR3 contains 15 residues. This CDR3 reads CASSYTGENTGELFF. Written as DNA, the CDR3 is TGTGCCAGCAGTTATACAGGGGAGAACACCGGGGAGCTGTTTTTT.

The DNA of the CDR3 is TGCAGCGTTGACCTAGGAGGGGGCGGGGAGCTGTTTTTT. Translating it yields CSVDLGGGGELFF. The chain couples TRBV29-1 to TRBJ2-2, with D perhaps assigned TRBD1 or TRBD2 (6 bases each). The CDR3 length is 13 residues. Germline assignment: CDR1 SQVTM and CDR2 ANQGSEA. Trimming stripped 3 bases from V and 7 bases from J, with 12 bases between.

This clone was observed a few times. The chain uses TRBV23-1 and TRBJ1-2; tentative D call: TRBD1 (6 bases). TRBV23-1 counts as an open reading frame of uncertain function. The CDR3 is made up of 15 amino acids. Between the trimmed V and J ends, which lost 0 bases and 5 bases, there was a span of 13 bases. The CDR3 region is CASSQSTGGWYGYTF. The CDR3 DNA reads as TGCGCCAGCAGTCAATCGACGGGGGGCTGGTATGGCTACACCTTC.

The chain recombines TRBV7-9 with TRBJ1-1, with TRBD1 identical over 7 bases. J lost 4 bases, V lost 8 bases, and 10 bases had no gene match. Germline V lookup: CDR1 SEHNR, CDR2 FQNEAQ (reference sequence). The CDR3 length is 14 residues. CDR3 DNA: TGTGCCAGCTGGACGGGACAGTCGGGCACTGAAGCTTTCTTT. This translates into CASWTGQSGTEAFF. Supplemented by reference TRBV7-9 and TRBJ1-1, the full variable domain reads DTGVSQNPRHKITKRGQNVTFRCDPISEHNRLYWYRQTLGQGPEFLTYFQNEAQLEKSRLLSDRFSAERPKGSFSTLEIQRTEQGDSAMYLCASWTGQSGTEAFFGQGTRLTVV.

In its sample, this clone was seen a few times. V is TRBV7-9 and J is TRBJ1-1; the D is unclear. This CDR3 has 12 amino acids. Per the germline V gene, CDR1 is SEHNR and CDR2 is FQNEAQ (reference sequence). V was shortened by 5 bases and J by 4 bases, with 8 bases between the two germline ends. CDR3 nucleotides: TGTGCCAGCAGCGGGTACGGCACTGAAGCTTTCTTT. Protein product: CASSGYGTEAFF.

The rearrangement uses TRBV9 and TRBJ1-3; D uncertain. Germline-derived CDR1 and CDR2 are SGDLS and YYNGEE. The length of the CDR3 is 14 residues. The ends were cut back, 3 bases at V and 0 bases at J, with 7 bases in the middle. In DNA, the CDR3 is TGTGCCAGCAGCGGAGCAAGCTCTGGAAACACCATATATTTT. Translation: CASSGASSGNTIYF.

In DNA, the CDR3 is TGCAGTGCTAGCCCCTACGAGCAGTACTTC. This gives the protein CSASPYEQYF. This rearrangement joins TRBV20-1 to TRBJ2-7; D gene unclear. The length of the CDR3 is 10 residues. The V gene lost 3 bases and the J gene lost 2 bases, with 2 bases spanning the gap. Germline V gene sequence: CDR1 DFQATT, CDR2 SNEGSKA (reference sequence).